Below, 10 T cell receptor beta chains from the same sample are listed, as sequenced in a study of T cell responses to AZD1222 COVID-19 vaccine. TCRdb keeps only in-frame clones here, not all; method: immunoSEQ multiplex PCR. The table records some 120,000 clones, under 90% of them present only once. The source was peripheral blood, collected on day 0 of AZD1222 vaccination. Receptor source: an adult in good health.

V gene TRBV21-1 combines with J gene TRBJ2-3; the D segment call TRBD2 is taken from the table without a DNA check. TRBV21-1 is recorded as a pseudogene. This CDR3 is 14 amino acids long. Written as DNA, the CDR3 is TGTGCCAGCAGGGTGCGGGGGCGCACAGATACGCAGTATTTT. Translating it yields CASRVRGRTDTQYF.

The chain has TRBV12-3 or TRBV12-4 and TRBJ1-5; D ambiguous. This CDR3 spans 13 amino acids. V was cut by 3 bases and J by 5 bases, with 8 bases left in between. The CDR3 nucleotides are TGTGCCAGCAGTTTGAATCACGATCAGCCCCAGCATTTT. The encoded protein is CASSLNHDQPQHF.

The chain combines TRBV28 with TRBJ1-5, with 9 bases aligning to TRBD1. V lost 7 bases and J lost 4; bases outside the gene matches: 5. The CDR3 extends over 14 amino acids. Germline assignment: CDR1 MDHEN and CDR2 SYDVKM. DNA for the CDR3: TGTGCCAGCACCCCGGGACAGGGAAATCAGCCCCAGCATTTT. Its protein product is CASTPGQGNQPQHF.

V and J are TRBV19 and TRBJ1-3, with 7 nucleotides matching TRBD1. Losses at the gene ends were 6 bases for V and 4 bases for J; bases not matched to a gene: 6. Germline V gives CDR1 LNHDA, CDR2 SQIVND (reference sequence). The CDR3 has 14 amino acids. CDR3 protein: CASSLQGNGNTIYF. The CDR3 nucleotides are TGTGCCAGTAGCTTACAGGGGAACGGAAACACCATATATTTT.

This chain links TRBV5-4 with TRBJ1-1; D remains unclear. V lost 0 bases and J 0 bases, leaving 9 bases between the germline ends. Germline loops: CDR1 SGHNT, CDR2 YYREEE (reference sequence). The CDR3 runs to 15 residues. The CDR3 is CASSLAASMNTEAFF. In nucleotides, the CDR3 is TGTGCCAGCAGCTTGGCGGCGTCAATGAACACTGAAGCTTTCTTT.

J is TRBJ2-3 and V is TRBV6-5; D could derive from TRBD1 or TRBD2 (7 bases each). CDR3 length equals 13 residues. Germline V gene data show CDR1 as MNHEY and CDR2 as SVGAGI. V dropped 5 bases and J dropped 4 bases, with 10 bases sitting between them. The CDR3 here is CASSQGGADTQYF. CDR3 DNA sequence: TGTGCCAGCAGTCAGGGGGGGGCAGATACGCAGTATTTT.

The chain carries TRBV14 and TRBJ2-7; D may be TRBD2 (6 bases). Germline loops: CDR1 SGHDN, CDR2 FVKESK. The CDR3 spans 12 residues. Between the trimmed V and J ends, which lost 1 base and 13 bases, there was a span of 14 bases. Here the CDR3 DNA reads TGTGCCAGCAGCCAAGCGCAAGGGAGGCTCTACTTC. Protein product: CASSQAQGRLYF.

This clone came up once. V is TRBV2 and J is TRBJ2-7, with D uncertain. CDR1 SNHLY and CDR2 FYNNEI come from the germline V gene. V was cut by 10 bases and J by 2 bases, with 18 bases left in between. The CDR3 consists of 14 residues. The CDR3 reads CATLHAIPPYEQYF. The CDR3 DNA reads as TGTGCCACCCTACACGCTATACCACCCTACGAGCAGTACTTC.

This clone came up once. The chain carries TRBV5-1 and TRBJ2-2; D is ambiguous. Germline CDR1 reads SGHRS; CDR2 reads YFSETQ. V was pared by 0 bases and J by 2 bases, with 5 bases between. The CDR3 runs 14 residues. The CDR3 bases are TGCGCCAGCAGCTTGGGGCTCAACACCGGGGAGCTGTTTTTT. Its protein product is CASSLGLNTGELFF.

This clone was found once. The rearrangement links TRBV15 to TRBJ1-1; D not resolved. The V gene's germline CDR1 is LNHNV and CDR2 YYDKDF (reference sequence). V lost 0 bases, J lost 6 bases, and 11 bases lay in between. The CDR3 is 14 amino acids. In DNA form, the CDR3 reads TGTGCCACCAGCAGAGATGGTCCCACGCCTGAAGCTTTCTTT. Protein product: CATSRDGPTPEAFF.